Below, 26 T cell receptor beta chains from the same sample are listed, as sequenced in a study of human thymus T cells. Libraries were prepared by immunoSEQ multiplex PCR; TCRdb keeps only in-frame clonotypes and omits some of them. The table has about 120,000 clones, 90% to 95% seen once. Thymus pieces cut out during corrective heart surgery were the tissue that was used. Sequenced material: thymus tissue. The receptor set was obtained from a boy under three years old with a congenital heart defect but otherwise immunologically healthy.

V gene TRBV27 combines with J gene TRBJ2-7; D possibly corresponds to TRBD1 (6 bases). CDR3 length: 18 residues. Trimming cost V 5 bases and J 3 bases, with 26 bases left between them. Germline values: CDR1 MNHEY, CDR2 SMNVEV (reference sequence). Here the CDR3 DNA reads TGTGCCAGCAGTGGCACCAACCTGAGTTTACTAGGGGGCTACGAGCAGTACTTC. Its translation is CASSGTNLSLLGGYEQYF.

This chain connects TRBV7-9 to TRBJ1-2; D unclear. This CDR3 spans 15 amino acids. Between the trimmed V and J ends, which lost 0 bases and 4 bases, there was a span of 12 bases. Per the germline V gene, CDR1 is SEHNR and CDR2 is FQNEAQ (reference sequence). The chain's CDR3 is CASSLARSERYGYTF. The CDR3 nucleotides are TGTGCCAGCAGCTTAGCGCGTAGCGAGCGCTATGGCTACACCTTC.

J is TRBJ1-1 and V is TRBV6-5, with 9 bases that match TRBD1. Losses at the gene ends were 5 bases for V and 6 bases for J; bases not matched to a gene: 7. The CDR3 totals 14 residues. Germline loops: CDR1 MNHEY, CDR2 SVGAGI. The CDR3 region has the DNA TGTGCCAGCAGTCTCGGACAGGGGAGTCCTGAAGCTTTCTTT. Translating gives CASSLGQGSPEAFF.

V and J are TRBV4-1 and TRBJ1-5, with TRBD1 matching 7 bases. The CDR3 is made up of 14 amino acids. Germline-derived CDR1 and CDR2 are MGHRA and YSYEKL. V dropped 1 base and J dropped 4; count of bases not matched to a gene: 1. The CDR3 loop is CASSQGQGNQPQHF. CDR3 nucleotide sequence: TGCGCCAGCAGCCAAGGACAGGGTAATCAGCCCCAGCATTTT.

The table lists this clone with a count of one. The J gene is TRBJ2-1, the V gene TRBV9, with TRBD2 identical over 11 bases. Germline V gives CDR1 SGDLS, CDR2 YYNGEE. The CDR3 is 17 residues long. The V segment lost 3 bases and the J segment 6 bases; nucleotides outside the gene matches: 11. CDR3 protein: CASSDLLLAGEVNEQFF. As DNA, the CDR3 is TGTGCCAGCAGCGATTTATTACTAGCGGGGGAGGTCAATGAGCAGTTCTTC.

The chain couples TRBV4-2 to TRBJ1-2; the match to TRBD1 covers 9 bases. The germline V gene encodes CDR1 LGHNA and CDR2 YNFKEQ. After removal of 4 bases from V and 2 bases from J, the junction contained 11 bases not matched to a gene. The CDR3 is 17 amino acids. CDR3 sequence (DNA): TGTGCCAGCAGCCCGGCGGGGGACAGGGTGAAAAACTATGGCTACACCTTC. Protein product: CASSPAGDRVKNYGYTF.

The rearrangement links TRBV4-1 to TRBJ1-1; D is unresolved. The CDR3 loop spans 15 amino acids. V was cut by 6 bases and J by 4 bases, with 18 bases left in between. CDR1 and CDR2 (germline): MGHRA, YSYEKL. DNA of the CDR3: TGCGCCAGCAGTCGTACCGACTTAGCCCCCACTGAAGCTTTCTTT. As protein: CASSRTDLAPTEAFF.

This sequence joins TRBV5-8 and TRBJ2-1; no firm D call. This CDR3 spans 15 amino acids. Germline loops: CDR1 SGHTS, CDR2 YDEGEE. The V and J ends lost 3 bases and 5 bases respectively, with 15 bases between them. CDR3 nucleotide sequence: TGTGCCAGCAGCTCCGGGCCAAACCCTAACAATGAGCAGTTCTTC. This translates into CASSSGPNPNNEQFF.

The rearrangement links TRBV15 to TRBJ2-4; TRBD2 matches at 10 bases. The J segment lost 4 bases and the V segment lost 0 bases, leaving 3 bases of the junction unmatched. The CDR3 extends over 16 amino acids. CDR1 is LNHNV and CDR2 is YYDKDF in the germline V gene (reference sequence). In DNA, the CDR3 is TGTGCCACCAGCAGAGAGGGACTAGCGACGAAAAACATTCAGTACTTC. This sequence encodes CATSREGLATKNIQYF. The whole variable domain, remainder taken from reference TRBV15 and TRBJ2-4, is DAMVIQNPRYQVTQFGKPVTLSCSQTLNHNVMYWYQQKSSQAPKLLFHYYDKDFNNEADTPDNFQSRRPNTSFCFLDIRSPGLGDTAMYLCATSREGLATKNIQYFGAGTRLSVL.

The chain carries TRBV29-1 and TRBJ2-5, with 9 bases matching TRBD1. Germline V gene sequence: CDR1 SQVTM, CDR2 ANQGSEA. The length of the CDR3 is 15 residues. The junction had 11 bases not matched to a gene; V was cut back by 5 bases and J by 4 bases. CDR3 sequence: CSVPGQGRQGETQYF. The CDR3 DNA is TGCAGCGTTCCGGGACAGGGAAGGCAAGGAGAGACCCAGTACTTC.

The chain couples TRBV11-2 to TRBJ2-5; D remains unclear. Germline V lookup: CDR1 SGHAT, CDR2 FQNNGV. This CDR3 spans 13 amino acids. Deletions cut 4 bases from V and 4 bases from J, with 10 bases between. The CDR3, as DNA: TGTGCCAGCAGCTCGTCTAAGGGAGAGACCCAGTACTTC. This sequence encodes CASSSSKGETQYF.

CDR3 loop: CATRGGLFQDNEQFF. The CDR3 nucleotides are TGTGCCACCAGGGGTGGGCTATTTCAAGACAATGAGCAGTTCTTC. The V and J genes are TRBV10-3 and TRBJ2-1, with D possibly matching TRBD1 (6 bases). CDR1 and CDR2 (germline): ENHRY, SYGVKD. This CDR3 is built from 15 residues. V lost 10 bases, J lost 5 bases, and 21 bases lay in between.

J is TRBJ2-3 and V is TRBV28, with 12 positions matching TRBD1. This CDR3 contains 19 residues. The germline V gene encodes CDR1 MDHEN and CDR2 SYDVKM. J was trimmed by 2 bases and V by 6 bases; bases with no gene match: 15. The CDR3 nucleotides read TGTGCCAGCAGCCTAGTCCCGGGACAGGGGGCGGGACCCACAGATACGCAGTATTTT. Translating gives CASSLVPGQGAGPTDTQYF.

The rearrangement uses TRBV6-5 and TRBJ2-3; TRBD1 matches 7 bases. Per germline, CDR1 MNHEY and CDR2 SVGAGI. The CDR3 length is 14 residues. V lost 6 bases and J lost 6; bases outside the gene matches: 9. CDR3 in DNA: TGTGCCAGCAGGATGCGACAGGGAACGGATACGCAGTATTTT. Its translation is CASRMRQGTDTQYF.

J is TRBJ2-1 and V is TRBV7-2, with 13 bases that match TRBD2. Unmatched junction bases numbered 4, after V lost 3 bases and J lost 8 bases. Germline V CDR1 and CDR2: SGHTA, FQGNSA. CDR3 size: 15 residues. The CDR3 bases are TGTGCCAGCAGCTTCGGACTAGCGGGGGCCGATGAGCAGTTCTTC. Amino acid sequence: CASSFGLAGADEQFF. Supplemented by reference TRBV7-2 and TRBJ2-1, the full variable domain reads GAGVSQSPSNKVTEKGKDVELRCDPISGHTALYWYRQSLGQGLEFLIYFQGNSAPDKSGLPSDRFSAERTGGSVSTLTIQRTQQEDSAVYLCASSFGLAGADEQFFGPGTRLTVL.

V is TRBV7-2 and J is TRBJ2-2; the D is unclear. Trimming took 5 bases from V and 3 from J, leaving 16 bases between them. Germline CDR1 SGHTA, CDR2 FQGNSA. The CDR3 has 16 residues. CDR3 sequence (DNA): TGTGCCAGCAGCCCCTCACCGAGGAGTTACACCGGGGAGCTGTTTTTT. It is translated as CASSPSPRSYTGELFF. The variable domain in full, with the rest retrieved from reference TRBV7-2 and TRBJ2-2, is GAGVSQSPSNKVTEKGKDVELRCDPISGHTALYWYRQSLGQGLEFLIYFQGNSAPDKSGLPSDRFSAERTGGSVSTLTIQRTQQEDSAVYLCASSPSPRSYTGELFFGEGSRLTVL.

Turning to this clone: Additional DNA sequences in this sample encode the identical CDR3. The rearrangement links TRBV7-9 to TRBJ1-5, with D uncertain. The CDR3 extends over 15 amino acids. Germline assignment: CDR1 SEHNR and CDR2 FQNEAQ (reference sequence). V lost 3 bases to trimming and J lost 1 base, with 10 bases between them. The CDR3 here is CASSLGGGSNQPQHF. The CDR3 DNA sequence: TGTGCCAGCAGCTTGGGCGGAGGAAGCAATCAGCCCCAGCATTTT.

The chain combines TRBV28 with TRBJ2-7, with a tentative D call TRBD2 (6 bases). The CDR3 runs to 12 residues. Per germline, CDR1 MDHEN and CDR2 SYDVKM. Trimming took off 7 bases at V and 10 bases at J, with 17 bases between the two ends. CDR3 in DNA: TGTGCCAGCAAGTTAAGAGCGGGTTATCAGTACTTC. Translated: CASKLRAGYQYF.

The V call is TRBV7-9, the J call TRBJ2-3, with TRBD1 matching 8 bases. V lost 1 base, J lost 2 bases, and 11 bases stayed unmatched. The CDR3 consists of 18 residues. The germline V gene encodes CDR1 SEHNR and CDR2 FQNEAQ (reference sequence). The chain's CDR3 is CASSLVFRTGPHTDTQYF. In DNA, the CDR3 is TGTGCCAGCAGCTTAGTGTTTAGGACAGGGCCCCACACAGATACGCAGTATTTT.

The V call is TRBV7-2, the J call TRBJ2-7, with D possibly called TRBD1 or TRBD2 (5 bases each). In germline, CDR1 is SGHTA, CDR2 FQGNSA. Trimming took 4 bases from V and 0 from J, leaving 16 bases between them. This CDR3 contains 16 residues. The CDR3 spells CASSSTSGDASYEQYF. The CDR3 DNA sequence: TGTGCCAGCAGCTCTACCTCCGGGGACGCCTCCTACGAGCAGTACTTC. The full variable domain, with the rest looked up from reference TRBV7-2 and TRBJ2-7, is GAGVSQSPSNKVTEKGKDVELRCDPISGHTALYWYRQSLGQGLEFLIYFQGNSAPDKSGLPSDRFSAERTGGSVSTLTIQRTQQEDSAVYLCASSSTSGDASYEQYFGPGTRLTVT.

The V and J genes are TRBV4-1 and TRBJ1-5, with D possibly matching TRBD1 (6 bases). This CDR3 has 13 residues. Trimming left V 3 bases short and J 7 bases short, with 10 bases between. CDR1 and CDR2 (germline): MGHRA, YSYEKL. This chain's CDR3 is CASSHAGVQPQHF. CDR3 sequence (DNA): TGCGCCAGCAGCCACGCAGGGGTCCAGCCCCAGCATTTT.

J is TRBJ1-1 and V is TRBV27; a weak D match, TRBD1 (6 bases). CDR3 size: 16 residues. V lost 1 base to trimming and J lost 1 base, with 13 bases between them. Germline V lookup: CDR1 MNHEY, CDR2 SMNVEV (reference sequence). The CDR3 DNA sequence: TGTGCCAGCAGTTTATTGAAGGGGGAGGGGAACACTGAAGCTTTCTTT. This encodes CASSLLKGEGNTEAFF.

This clone has just a few counts. The genes are TRBV9 and TRBJ1-2, with TRBD1 matching 7 bases. This CDR3 is 13 amino acids long. V lost 3 bases and J lost 8; bases outside the gene matches: 7. CDR1 and CDR2 from the germline V gene are SGDLS and YYNGEE. The CDR3 nucleotides read TGTGCCAGCAGCGGGAGACAGGGCAGGGGCTACACCTTC. Translated, it gives CASSGRQGRGYTF.

The chain uses TRBV5-1 and TRBJ2-7, with TRBD2 as a possible D gene (5 bases). The CDR3 runs to 13 residues. Germline V lookup: CDR1 SGHRS, CDR2 YFSETQ. Trimming took off 1 base at V and 3 bases at J, with 8 bases between the two ends. The CDR3 coding sequence is TGCGCCAGCAGCTTGTTCGGGGACTACGAGCAGTACTTC. Translated: CASSLFGDYEQYF.

The chain links TRBV5-6 to TRBJ2-5; 12 positions agree with TRBD1. CDR1 is SGHDT, CDR2 YYEEEE, per germline. CDR3 length: 15 amino acids. Germline trimming cut 3 bases from V and 2 bases from J; bases unmatched to any gene: 2. CDR3 loop: CASSWGQGAQETQYF. The CDR3 region has the DNA TGTGCCAGCAGCTGGGGACAGGGGGCTCAAGAGACCCAGTACTTC. The whole variable domain, filled in from reference TRBV5-6 and TRBJ2-5, reads DAGVTQSPTHLIKTRGQQVTLRCSPKSGHDTVSWYQQALGQGPQFIFQYYEEEERQRGNFPDRFSGHQFPNYSSELNVNALLLGDSALYLCASSWGQGAQETQYFGPGTRLLVL.

The V call is TRBV5-8, the J call TRBJ2-3, with no clear D. Germline V gives CDR1 SGHTS, CDR2 YDEGEE. The germline V and J ends were trimmed by 2 bases and 5 bases, with 9 bases remaining between them. This CDR3 comprises 13 residues. The CDR3 coding sequence is TGTGCCAGCAGCTTTCAATCAGGAGATACGCAGTATTTT. It translates to CASSFQSGDTQYF.